Following are 26 T cell receptor beta chains from one sample sequenced in a study of PD-1 blockade in mismatch repair-deficient tumors. Using immunoSEQ multiplex PCR, the repertoire was profiled, and TCRdb retains in-frame clones only, with some absent. Seen here are some 130,000 clones, more than 70% observed once, and the top ten hold over 9.5%. The sequencing used peripheral blood, collected approximately 70 weeks after starting pembrolizumab. These receptors all come from an adult with mismatch repair-deficient cancer.

This sequence joins TRBV28 and TRBJ2-5, with D unresolved. Trimming shortened V by 1 base and J by 5 bases, and 14 bases separated the two germline ends. From germline, CDR1 is MDHEN and CDR2 SYDVKM. This CDR3 is built from 15 residues. The CDR3: CASSLYSLTRETQYF. The CDR3 DNA reads as TGTGCCAGCAGTTTATATAGCCTGACCCGCGAGACCCAGTACTTC.

V gene TRBV7-9 combines with J gene TRBJ1-5; D is uncertain. This CDR3 spans 12 amino acids. The germline V gene encodes CDR1 SEHNR and CDR2 FQNEAQ (reference sequence). Trimming pared 2 bases from V and 5 bases from J, leaving 4 bases between. Written as DNA, the CDR3 is TGTGCCAGCAGCTTATGGGATCAGCCCCAGCATTTT. This gives the protein CASSLWDQPQHF.

V usage is TRBV11-2 and J usage is TRBJ2-7; no clear D gene. Germline CDR1 is SGHAT and CDR2 is FQNNGV. CDR3 length: 12 amino acids. Between the trimmed V and J ends, which lost 4 bases and 4 bases, there was a span of 8 bases. The CDR3 nucleotides read TGTGCCAGCAGCTCCCTTGGGTACGAGCAGTACTTC. This gives the protein CASSSLGYEQYF.

The chain is built from TRBV7-9 and TRBJ1-5; TRBD1 is a possible D gene (6 bases). Between the trimmed V and J ends, which lost 1 base and 4 bases, there was a span of 11 bases. The germline V gene encodes CDR1 SEHNR and CDR2 FQNEAQ (reference sequence). CDR3 size: 15 residues. CDR3 sequence: CASSLGTEENQPQHF. The DNA of the CDR3 is TGTGCCAGCAGCTTAGGGACAGAAGAAAATCAGCCCCAGCATTTT.

This clone was counted between two and nine times. V is TRBV5-1 and J is TRBJ2-7, with 8 positions matching TRBD2. The CDR3 consists of 15 residues. Per the germline V gene, CDR1 is SGHRS and CDR2 is YFSETQ. The J segment lost 3 bases and the V segment lost 1 base, leaving 6 bases of the junction unmatched. The CDR3 here is CASSLWSSGNYEQYF. CDR3 nucleotides: TGCGCCAGCAGCTTGTGGAGTAGCGGGAACTACGAGCAGTACTTC.

The chain combines TRBV30 with TRBJ2-1, with D possibly TRBD2 on 5 matching bases. The length of the CDR3 is 15 residues. CDR1 and CDR2 from the germline V gene are GTSNPN and SVGIG (reference sequence). V was pared by 4 bases and J by 5 bases, with 18 bases between. The CDR3 nucleotides read TGTGCCTGGATGGCACAGCGCCTAGCAAACAATGAGCAGTTCTTC. It translates to CAWMAQRLANNEQFF.

The rearrangement joins TRBV9 to TRBJ2-7; D is unclear. Per the germline V gene, CDR1 is SGDLS and CDR2 is YYNGEE. This CDR3 is built from 14 residues. The germline V and J ends were trimmed by 4 bases and 2 bases, with 13 bases remaining between them. CDR3 sequence reads: CASSPHSATYEQYF. CDR3 bases: TGTGCCAGCAGCCCCCACAGTGCTACCTACGAGCAGTACTTC.

The gene calls are TRBV5-4 and TRBJ1-2, with D unresolved. Trimming took 3 bases from V and 6 from J, leaving 15 bases between them. This CDR3 comprises 14 residues. CDR1 and CDR2 from the germline V gene are SGHNT and YYREEE (reference sequence). The CDR3 DNA reads as TGTGCCAGCAGCTCCAACCCAGGTTTCAATGGCTACACCTTC. Residues: CASSSNPGFNGYTF.

The chain has TRBV6-5 and TRBJ2-3; D gene ambiguous. This CDR3 has 13 residues. V was trimmed by 6 bases and J by 0 bases, leaving 7 bases between them. Germline loops: CDR1 MNHEY, CDR2 SVGAGI. CDR3 loop: CASRQTSTDTQYF. CDR3 sequence (DNA): TGTGCCAGCAGACAAACTAGCACAGATACGCAGTATTTT.

The chain uses TRBV30 and TRBJ2-7; possibly TRBD2 for D (5 bases). Germline V CDR1 and CDR2: GTSNPN, SVGIG (reference sequence). V dropped 0 bases and J dropped 1 base, with 13 bases sitting between them. The CDR3 spans 15 residues. The DNA for the CDR3 is TGTGCCTGGAGTGTAAAGGCTAGCTTTTCCTACGAGCAGTACTTC. It codes for CAWSVKASFSYEQYF. Full variable domain (outside the CDR3, taken from reference TRBV30 and TRBJ2-7): SQTIHQWPATLVQPVGSPLSLECTVEGTSNPNLYWYRQAAGRGLQLLFYSVGIGQISSEVPQNLSASRPQDRQFILSSKKLLLSDSGFYLCAWSVKASFSYEQYFGPGTRLTVT.

The chain has TRBV6-5 and TRBJ2-3; D remains unclear. CDR1 is MNHEY and CDR2 is SVGAGI in the germline V gene. Trimming removed 4 bases at V and 4 bases at J, with 9 bases between. CDR3 length equals 13 residues. Here the CDR3 reads CASSSVVADTQYF. CDR3 bases: TGTGCCAGCAGTTCGGTGGTTGCAGATACGCAGTATTTT.

The rearrangement joins TRBV13 to TRBJ2-1, with D possibly being TRBD2 (5 bases). Germline CDR1 and CDR2: PRHDT and FYEKMQ (reference sequence). V shed 3 bases and J shed 8 bases, with 17 bases lying between them. The CDR3 totals 15 residues. The CDR3 reads CASSFNGIQMHEQFF. DNA for the CDR3: TGTGCCAGCAGCTTTAACGGGATTCAAATGCATGAGCAGTTCTTC.

This clone has just one count. J is TRBJ2-3 and V is TRBV9, with 7 bases matching TRBD2. The CDR3 contains 15 residues. V gave up 3 bases and J gave up 1 base; unmatched junction bases: 5. The germline gives CDR1 SGDLS, CDR2 YYNGEE. The CDR3 DNA is TGTGCCAGCAGCGGGTCGACTAGCCGCACAGATACGCAGTATTTT. Translation gives CASSGSTSRTDTQYF.

This chain links TRBV5-8 with TRBJ2-1, with D tentatively TRBD1 or TRBD2 (6 bases each). Trimming shortened V by 2 bases and J by 10 bases, and 19 bases separated the two germline ends. This CDR3 has 15 amino acids. Germline V gene lookup returns CDR1 SGHTS and CDR2 YDEGEE. Here the CDR3 reads CASSLGAGVAEEQFF. CDR3 coding DNA: TGTGCCAGCAGCTTAGGAGCAGGGGTAGCGGAGGAGCAGTTCTTC. Full variable domain (missing parts from reference TRBV5-8 and TRBJ2-1): EAGVTQSPTHLIKTRGQQATLRCSPISGHTSVYWYQQALGLGLQFLLWYDEGEERNRGNFPPRFSGRQFPNYSSELNVNALELEDSALYLCASSLGAGVAEEQFFGPGTRLTVL.

The CDR3 loop is CASSEGQGVNQPQHF. In DNA, the CDR3 is TGTGCCAGTAGTGAAGGACAGGGGGTGAATCAGCCCCAGCATTTT. The gene calls are TRBV19 and TRBJ1-5; 10 bases are a match to TRBD1. This CDR3 region has 15 residues. V was pared by 5 bases and J by 4 bases, with 5 bases of the junction left unmatched. CDR1 and CDR2 from the germline V gene are LNHDA and SQIVND (reference sequence).

The rearrangement uses TRBV25-1 and TRBJ1-1; D may be TRBD1 (6 bases). The CDR3 is 17 residues long. CDR1 and CDR2 from the germline V gene are MGHDK and SYGVNS. V lost 3 bases and J 4 bases, leaving 21 bases between the germline ends. CDR3 protein: CASSDERGEGGVTEAFF. CDR3 in DNA: TGTGCCAGCAGTGATGAAAGAGGGGAGGGGGGTGTCACTGAAGCTTTCTTT.

The chain joins TRBV6-5 to TRBJ2-3; D is unclear. Germline CDR1 and CDR2: MNHEY and SVGAGI. Trimming took off 1 base at V and 6 bases at J, with 8 bases between the two ends. The CDR3 sequence is 13 residues long. The CDR3 region is CASSYLVSDTQYF. CDR3 nucleotides: TGTGCCAGCAGTTACTTAGTCTCGGATACGCAGTATTTT.

V is TRBV19 and J is TRBJ1-5; D remains ambiguous. Trimming removed 4 bases from V and 2 bases from J, with 15 bases in between. The germline V gene has CDR1 LNHDA and CDR2 SQIVND (reference sequence). This CDR3 is 16 amino acids long. CDR3 sequence: CASSKSRAARNQPQHF. As DNA, the CDR3 is TGTGCCAGTAGTAAGTCCCGGGCAGCCCGCAATCAGCCCCAGCATTTT. Full variable domain (rest looked up from reference TRBV19 and TRBJ1-5): DGGITQSPKYLFRKEGQNVTLSCEQNLNHDAMYWYRQDPGQGLRLIYYSQIVNDFQKGDIAEGYSVSREKKESFPLTVTSAQKNPTAFYLCASSKSRAARNQPQHFGDGTRLSIL.

CDR3 sequence reads: CASSPTGRGGELFF. In DNA, the CDR3 is TGTGCCAGCAGTCCCACAGGGAGGGGCGGGGAGCTGTTTTTT. The chain joins TRBV27 to TRBJ2-2; perhaps TRBD2 as D (7 bases). V gave up 5 bases and J gave up 7 bases, with 14 bases separating them. The CDR3 is 14 amino acids. Germline V CDR1 and CDR2: MNHEY, SMNVEV (reference sequence).

The CDR3 protein is CASRPPSGRADEQYF. In DNA, the CDR3 is TGTGCAAGTCGCCCTCCCAGCGGGAGGGCTGACGAGCAGTACTTC. The V and J genes are TRBV12-2 and TRBJ2-7; the table's D call of TRBD2 was not tested on the DNA. TRBV12-2 is tagged as a pseudogene. The CDR3 spans 15 residues.

The V call is TRBV6-6, the J call TRBJ2-3; TRBD1 matches at 8 bases. V dropped 8 bases and J dropped 1; count of bases not matched to a gene: 11. CDR1 is MNHNY and CDR2 is SVGAGI in the germline V gene (reference sequence). CDR3 length: 16 residues. Here the CDR3 DNA reads TGTGCCAGCGGGGTCCTCTGGGGACAGGGCACAGATACGCAGTATTTT. Protein product: CASGVLWGQGTDTQYF.

This chain uses TRBV7-8 with TRBJ2-4; D remains ambiguous. This CDR3 comprises 16 residues. Germline CDR1 SGHVS, CDR2 FQNEAQ. V was pared by 1 base and J by 3 bases, with 13 bases between. DNA of the CDR3: TGTGCCAGCAGCTTAGAACGCAGTTTCGTCAAAAACATTCAGTACTTC. Protein: CASSLERSFVKNIQYF.

The rearrangement uses TRBV6-6 and TRBJ1-2; the D is unclear. Germline CDR1 is MNHNY and CDR2 is SVGAGI (reference sequence). Trimming took off 10 bases at V and 6 bases at J, with 15 bases between the two ends. CDR3 length equals 12 residues. The CDR3 DNA is TGTGCCACTCGTTGGAGTAATCATGGCTACACCTTC. Translating gives CATRWSNHGYTF.

CDR3: CASRNGYYTGELFF. CDR3 sequence (DNA): TGTGCCAGCAGGAACGGGTATTACACCGGGGAGCTGTTTTTT. The V call is TRBV6-5, the J call TRBJ2-2; D is unresolved. Trimming stripped 6 bases from V and 3 bases from J, with 11 bases between. CDR3 length: 14 residues. Germline CDR1 is MNHEY and CDR2 is SVGAGI.

This chain connects TRBV6-5 to TRBJ2-1; D unclear. Trimming shortened V by 2 bases and J by 7 bases, and 6 bases separated the two germline ends. Germline CDR1 reads MNHEY; CDR2 reads SVGAGI. The CDR3 runs to 12 residues. CDR3 sequence: CASSYDRNEQFF. CDR3 nucleotides: TGTGCCAGCAGTTACGATAGGAATGAGCAGTTCTTC.

V gene TRBV14 combines with J gene TRBJ2-7; 11 nucleotides agree with TRBD2. The germline gives CDR1 SGHDN, CDR2 FVKESK. V gave up 0 bases and J gave up 0 bases; unmatched junction bases: 7. The CDR3 totals 18 residues. CDR3 in DNA: TGTGCCAGCAGCCAAGAGGAACTAGCGGGAGTTAACTCCTACGAGCAGTACTTC. Amino acids: CASSQEELAGVNSYEQYF.